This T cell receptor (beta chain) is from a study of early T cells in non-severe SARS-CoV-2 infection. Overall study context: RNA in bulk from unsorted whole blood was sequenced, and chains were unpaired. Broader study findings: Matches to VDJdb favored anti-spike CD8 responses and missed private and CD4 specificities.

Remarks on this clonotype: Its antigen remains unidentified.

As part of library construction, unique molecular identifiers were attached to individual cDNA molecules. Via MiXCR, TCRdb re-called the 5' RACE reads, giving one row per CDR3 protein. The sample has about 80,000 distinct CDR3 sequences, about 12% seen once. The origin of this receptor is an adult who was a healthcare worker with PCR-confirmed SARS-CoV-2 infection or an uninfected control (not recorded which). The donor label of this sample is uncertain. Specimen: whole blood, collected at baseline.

The CDR3 region has the DNA TGTGCCAGCAGCCCACGAACTAGCATCGACACCGGGGAGCTGTTTTTT. Encoded protein: CASSPRTSIDTGELFF. The gene calls are TRBV9 and TRBJ2-2, with TRBD2 as a possible D gene (6 bases). Germline assignment: CDR1 SGDLS and CDR2 YYNGEE. The CDR3 contains 16 residues. Trimming shortened V by 4 bases and J by 3 bases, and 16 bases separated the two germline ends.